This TCR beta chain comes out of a study of T-cell reconstitution after alpha-beta-depleted transplantation in children (dated by TCRdb to 2015 to 2016). In terms of the full investigation: T-cell immune reconstitution after TCRalphabeta/CD19-depleted allogeneic hematopoietic cell transplantation in children was quantitatively tracked in the study by means of TCR repertoire profiling.

Library generation was performed with PCR. The data were produced on an Illumina HiSeq 2500. Molecular barcoding was employed in the preparation of TCR libraries, with unique molecular identifiers being used to normalize TCRbeta repertoire quantification. TCRdb reworked the public reads: Q25 trimming with fastp, MiXCR clone assembly, productive beta chains retained. Rows are combined by CDR3 protein, so each entry shows the most common genes and DNA. A total of fewer than 400,000 distinct CDR3 sequences appear in this sample, 20% of them only once. The ten top clones hold around 4% of the sample. Counted from cysteine to phenylalanine, this CDR3 has 13 amino acids. The DNA shown is the 39-base CDR3, in frame from base 1. CDR1 is given as DFQATT and CDR2 as SNEGSKA, both from the germline V gene (reference sequence). V sheds 3 bases and J sheds 6 bases, leaving 12 bases between their ends. Remarks on this clonotype: No cognate antigen has been identified for it. Qualities for individual bases were not recorded, and no much larger clone is one base off.

This clonotype was sampled from a human donor who donated a stem cell graft to a child with acute myeloid leukemia. The V and J segments used are TRBV20-1 and TRBJ2-1; no D segment can be confidently identified. The starting material was PBMCs from the stem cell graft donor, obtained from the stem cell graft. This receptor carries the CDR3 CSARSNSRNEQFF. The sequence in DNA is TGCAGTGCTAGGTCGAATAGCCGCAATGAGCAGTTCTTC.